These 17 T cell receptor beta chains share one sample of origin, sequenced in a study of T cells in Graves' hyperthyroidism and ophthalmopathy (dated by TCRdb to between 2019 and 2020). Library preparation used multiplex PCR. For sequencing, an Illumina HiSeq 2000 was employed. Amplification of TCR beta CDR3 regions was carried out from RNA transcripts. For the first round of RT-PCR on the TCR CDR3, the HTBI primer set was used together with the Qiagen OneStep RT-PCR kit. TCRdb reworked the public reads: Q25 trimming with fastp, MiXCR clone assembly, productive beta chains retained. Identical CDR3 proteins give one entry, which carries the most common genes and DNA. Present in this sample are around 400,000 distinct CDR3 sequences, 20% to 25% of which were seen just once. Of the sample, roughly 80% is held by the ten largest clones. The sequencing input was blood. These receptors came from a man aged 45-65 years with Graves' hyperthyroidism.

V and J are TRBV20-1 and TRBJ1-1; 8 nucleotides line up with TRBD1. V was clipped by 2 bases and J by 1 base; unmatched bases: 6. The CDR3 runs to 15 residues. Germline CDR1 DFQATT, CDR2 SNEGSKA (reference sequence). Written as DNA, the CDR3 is TGCAGTGCTAGACCCAACAGGGGGAAGAACACTGAAGCTTTCTTT. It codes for CSARPNRGKNTEAFF.

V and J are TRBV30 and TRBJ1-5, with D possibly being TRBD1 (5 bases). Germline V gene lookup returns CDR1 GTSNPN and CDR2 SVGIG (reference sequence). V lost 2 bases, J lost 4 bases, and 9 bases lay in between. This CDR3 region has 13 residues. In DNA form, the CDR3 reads TGTGCCTGGAGTACGGGGGATAATCAGCCCCAGCATTTT. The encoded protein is CAWSTGDNQPQHF. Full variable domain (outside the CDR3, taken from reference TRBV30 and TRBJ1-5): SQTIHQWPATLVQPVGSPLSLECTVEGTSNPNLYWYRQAAGRGLQLLFYSVGIGQISSEVPQNLSASRPQDRQFILSSKKLLLSDSGFYLCAWSTGDNQPQHFGDGTRLSIL.

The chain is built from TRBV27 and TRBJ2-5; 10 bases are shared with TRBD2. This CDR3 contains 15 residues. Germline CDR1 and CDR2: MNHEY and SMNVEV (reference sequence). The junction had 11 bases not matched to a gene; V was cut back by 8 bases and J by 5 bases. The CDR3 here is CASADGASGSETQYF. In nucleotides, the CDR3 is TGTGCCAGCGCCGATGGGGCTAGCGGGAGTGAGACCCAGTACTTC.

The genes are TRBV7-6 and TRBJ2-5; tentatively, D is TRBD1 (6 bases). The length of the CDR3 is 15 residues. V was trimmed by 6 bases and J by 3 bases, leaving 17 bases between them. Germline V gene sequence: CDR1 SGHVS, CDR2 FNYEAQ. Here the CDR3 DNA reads TGTGCCAGCAGTACAACCGGGACAACCGAAGAGACCCAGTACTTC. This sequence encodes CASSTTGTTEETQYF.

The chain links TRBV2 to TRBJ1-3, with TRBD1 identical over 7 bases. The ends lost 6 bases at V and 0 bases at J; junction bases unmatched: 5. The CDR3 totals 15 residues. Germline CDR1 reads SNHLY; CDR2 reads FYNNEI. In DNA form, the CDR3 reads TGTGCCAGCAGCGCGACAGGGTCCTCTGGAAACACCATATATTTT. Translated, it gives CASSATGSSGNTIYF.

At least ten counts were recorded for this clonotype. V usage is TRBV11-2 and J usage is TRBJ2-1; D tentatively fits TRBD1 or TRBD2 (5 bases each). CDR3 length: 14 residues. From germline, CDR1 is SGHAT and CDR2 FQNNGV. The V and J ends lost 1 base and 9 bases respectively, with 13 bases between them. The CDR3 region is CASSLVRGRGEQFF. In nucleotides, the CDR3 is TGTGCCAGCAGCTTAGTGAGGGGAAGGGGTGAGCAGTTCTTC.

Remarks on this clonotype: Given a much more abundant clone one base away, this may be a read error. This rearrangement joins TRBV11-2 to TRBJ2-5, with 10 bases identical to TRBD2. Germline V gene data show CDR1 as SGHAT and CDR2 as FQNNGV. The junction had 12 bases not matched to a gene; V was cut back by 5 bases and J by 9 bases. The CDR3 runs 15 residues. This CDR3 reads CASSEAGGPEESQYF. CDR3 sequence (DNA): TGTGCCAGCAGCGAAGCGGGAGGGCCAGAGGAGTCCCAGTACTTC.

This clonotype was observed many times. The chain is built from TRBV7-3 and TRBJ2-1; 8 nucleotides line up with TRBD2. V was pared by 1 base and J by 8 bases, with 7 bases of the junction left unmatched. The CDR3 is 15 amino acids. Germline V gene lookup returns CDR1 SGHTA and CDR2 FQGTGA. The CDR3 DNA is TGTGCCAGCAGCTTAATCCCCAGCGGGAGCGATGAGCAGTTCTTC. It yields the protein CASSLIPSGSDEQFF.

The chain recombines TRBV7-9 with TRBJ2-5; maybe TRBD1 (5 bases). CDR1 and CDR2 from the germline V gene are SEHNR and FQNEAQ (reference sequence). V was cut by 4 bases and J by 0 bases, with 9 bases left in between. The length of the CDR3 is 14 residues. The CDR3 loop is CASSSDKHQETQYF. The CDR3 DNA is TGTGCCAGCAGCTCGGACAAACACCAAGAGACCCAGTACTTC.

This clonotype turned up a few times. The CDR3 here is CASTQQGVGETQYF. The CDR3 DNA reads TGTGCCAGCACACAACAGGGGGTAGGGGAGACCCAGTACTTC. J is TRBJ2-5 and V is TRBV2; TRBD1 agrees at 8 bases. Germline V gene lookup returns CDR1 SNHLY and CDR2 FYNNEI. This CDR3 has 14 residues. After removal of 7 bases from V and 5 bases from J, the junction contained 9 bases not matched to a gene.

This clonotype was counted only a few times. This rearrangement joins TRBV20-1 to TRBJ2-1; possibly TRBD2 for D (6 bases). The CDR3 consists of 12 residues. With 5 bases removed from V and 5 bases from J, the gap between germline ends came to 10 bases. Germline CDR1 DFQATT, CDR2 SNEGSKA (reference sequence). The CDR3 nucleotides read TGCAGTGCTGCGGGACTCCACAATGAGCAGTTCTTC. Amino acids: CSAAGLHNEQFF.

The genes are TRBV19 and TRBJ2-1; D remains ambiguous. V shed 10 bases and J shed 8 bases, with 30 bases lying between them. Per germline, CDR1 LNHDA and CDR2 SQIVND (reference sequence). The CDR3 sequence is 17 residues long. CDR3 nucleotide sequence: TGTGCCACCGGAATAGTGGGTAGACACAATTATGGGGATGAGCAGTTCTTC. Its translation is CATGIVGRHNYGDEQFF.

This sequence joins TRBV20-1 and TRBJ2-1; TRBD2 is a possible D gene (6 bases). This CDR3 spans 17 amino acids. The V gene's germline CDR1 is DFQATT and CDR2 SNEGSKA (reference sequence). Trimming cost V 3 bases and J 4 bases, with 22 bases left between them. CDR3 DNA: TGCAGTGCTAGTCCCCAAGCCCCCGGGACTGATTACAATGAGCAGTTCTTC. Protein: CSASPQAPGTDYNEQFF.

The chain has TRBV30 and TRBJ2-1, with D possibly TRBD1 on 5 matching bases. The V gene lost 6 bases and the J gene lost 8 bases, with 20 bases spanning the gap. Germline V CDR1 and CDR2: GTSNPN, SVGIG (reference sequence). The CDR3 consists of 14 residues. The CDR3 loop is CACMREGASYEQFF. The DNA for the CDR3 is TGTGCCTGTATGAGAGAAGGGGCGTCCTATGAGCAGTTCTTC.

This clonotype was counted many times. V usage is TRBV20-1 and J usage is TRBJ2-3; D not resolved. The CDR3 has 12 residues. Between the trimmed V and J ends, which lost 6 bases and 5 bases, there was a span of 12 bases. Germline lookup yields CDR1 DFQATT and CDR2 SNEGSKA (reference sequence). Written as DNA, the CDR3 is TGCAGTGCCGCTGGCGACCGAGATACGCAGTATTTT. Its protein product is CSAAGDRDTQYF.

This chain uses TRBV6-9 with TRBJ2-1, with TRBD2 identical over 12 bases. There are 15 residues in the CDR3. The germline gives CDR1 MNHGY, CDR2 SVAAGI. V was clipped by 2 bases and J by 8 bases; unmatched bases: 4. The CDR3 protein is CASSYGLAGSDEQFF. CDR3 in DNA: TGTGCCAGCAGTTATGGACTAGCGGGATCCGATGAGCAGTTCTTC.

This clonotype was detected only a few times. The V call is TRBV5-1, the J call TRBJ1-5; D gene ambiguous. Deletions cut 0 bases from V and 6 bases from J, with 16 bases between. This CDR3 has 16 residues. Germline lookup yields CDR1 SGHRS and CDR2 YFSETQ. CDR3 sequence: CASSLAPGFKAQPQHF. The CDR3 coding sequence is TGCGCCAGCAGCTTGGCGCCGGGTTTTAAAGCTCAGCCCCAGCATTTT.